The source of this T cell receptor beta chain is a study of Ad26.COV2.S vaccination and SARS-CoV-2 variants (dated by TCRdb to about 2021). As for the study more broadly: Donors in the vaccine arm were drawn from COV1001, a multicentre, randomized, double-blind, placebo-controlled phase I-IIa trial testing Ad26.COV2.S in healthy adults. Ad26.COV2.S was administered intramuscularly at 5 x 10^10 or 1 x 10^11 viral particles, either as a single shot or as two shots given 56 days apart. The specificity and breadth of SARS-CoV-2-reactive T cell receptors after Ad26.COV2.S vaccination were assessed by TCRbeta repertoire sequencing. The TCR-sequenced set comprised approximately 30 samples: around 20 Ad26.COV2.S vaccine recipients, 5 placebo recipients and 8 SARS-CoV-2 convalescent individuals. Trial participants were randomized into five groups of five: low-dose or high-dose Ad26.COV2.S given once or twice, or placebo on both occasions. Investigators remained blinded to trial group allocation during experiments and outcome assessment.

Concerning this clone: This clone's antigen is unknown. Qualities for individual bases were not recorded, and no much larger clone is one base off.

TCRbeta CDR3 regions were sequenced with the immunoSEQ Assay. After extraction, genomic DNA underwent amplification by bias-controlled multiplex PCR, followed by high-throughput sequencing. The study's processing was this. To quantify the absolute abundance of every unique TCRbeta CDR3 region, sequences were collapsed and filtered. Usable DNA was measured by amplifying reference genes present in all nucleated cells, and TCRbeta template counts were normalized to that usable DNA to estimate T cell fraction. Repertoire TCRs were annotated as SARS-CoV-2-specific when V gene, CDR3 amino acid sequence and J gene were exactly matched to a known reactive TCR set. The reference SARS-CoV-2 TCR set was derived from MIRA and filtered for enrichment in COVID-19-positive ImmuneCODE repertoires, a step that removed public or cross-reactive TCRs. Drawing on the MIRA antigens, annotated TCRs were analysed further at the level of specific ORF or position within ORF. Breadth was defined as the number of annotated unique rearrangements divided by the total number of unique productive rearrangements, and depth was defined as the summed frequency of the annotated unique rearrangements. Two-sided Wilcoxon rank-sum tests were used to compare TCR breadth between groups. TCRdb took this table from immuneACCESS and kept in-frame rearrangements with V and J called. Such tables lack part of the clones; where checked against another copy, unresolved V genes explain under half of the gap, and the rest is unexplained. Clone size and the V and J calls come from that table; the DNA yielded D and trimming. The sample records fewer than 400,000 clones, around four fifths of which are singletons. The ten top clones hold 2% to 2.5% of the sample.

The paper as a whole reports these results and caveats: Substantial breadth of spike-specific CD8+ and CD4+ T cell responses was reported after vaccination. The authors noted that the TCR breadth and depth analyses may have underestimated total T cell responses. Non-spike TCR breadth was comparable between vaccine and placebo recipients, consistent with the vaccine containing only spike. Higher spike-specific TCR breadth was observed in Ad26.COV2.S recipients than in placebo recipients (P = 0.0014). The study was not powered for comparison of responses between vaccine doses or regimens.

This specimen's treatment or condition label, per the study, means: about 20 received Ad26.COV2.S at low or high dose, single or two shots; about 5 received placebo; per-sample allocation not given. Repertoires of vaccine and placebo recipients were sequenced from samples collected on day 63 after the first injection. In Cohort 1b, about two dozen adults aged 18-55 years were enrolled at a single site in Boston, USA, between 29 July and 7 August 2020. As a vaccine, Ad26.COV2.S was a replication-incompetent adenovirus type 26 vector that expressed a prefusion-stabilized SARS-CoV-2 spike protein derived from the original Wuhan strain. From its cysteine to its phenylalanine, the CDR3 spans 12 amino acids. Only CDR3 DNA is held: 36 bases, read in frame from base 1. The trim is 4 bases for V and 0 bases for J, with a gap of 6 bases between the germline ends. The germline V gene (reference sequence) specifies GTSNPN as CDR1 and SVGIG as CDR2.

This sequence was found in a person aged 18-65 years who received the Ad26.COV2.S COVID-19 vaccine or a placebo. Source: peripheral blood, taken in a trial of Ad26.COV2.S vaccine versus placebo. The rearrangement joined TRBV30 to TRBJ1-1, with the identity of the D gene unclear. The DNA sequence is TGTGCCTGGATAGGTATGAACACTGAAGCTTTCTTT. The encoded protein is CAWIGMNTEAFF. The reference TRBV30 and TRBJ1-1 proteins fill in what lies around the CDR3, so the full variable domain reads SQTIHQWPATLVQPVGSPLSLECTVEGTSNPNLYWYRQAAGRGLQLLFYSVGIGQISSEVPQNLSASRPQDRQFILSSKKLLLSDSGFYLCAWIGMNTEAFFGQGTRLTVV.